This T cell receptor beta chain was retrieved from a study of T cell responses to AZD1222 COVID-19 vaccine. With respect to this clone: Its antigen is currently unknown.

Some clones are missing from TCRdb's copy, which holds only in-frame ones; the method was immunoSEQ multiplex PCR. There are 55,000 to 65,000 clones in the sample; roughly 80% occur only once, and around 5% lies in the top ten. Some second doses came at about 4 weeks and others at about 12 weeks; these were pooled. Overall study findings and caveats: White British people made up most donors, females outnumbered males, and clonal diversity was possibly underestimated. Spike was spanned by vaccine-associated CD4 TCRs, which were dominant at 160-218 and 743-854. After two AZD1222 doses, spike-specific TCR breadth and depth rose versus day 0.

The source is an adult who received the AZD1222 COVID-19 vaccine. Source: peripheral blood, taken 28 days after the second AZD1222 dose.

DNA for the CDR3: TGTGCCAGCAGCATCGGCGGAGACTTCTACGAGCAGTACTTC. Its translation is CASSIGGDFYEQYF. The chain has TRBV5-6 and TRBJ2-7; D gene unclear. The V and J ends lost 4 bases and 3 bases respectively, with 14 bases between them. In germline, CDR1 is SGHDT, CDR2 YYEEEE. The CDR3 has 14 residues.